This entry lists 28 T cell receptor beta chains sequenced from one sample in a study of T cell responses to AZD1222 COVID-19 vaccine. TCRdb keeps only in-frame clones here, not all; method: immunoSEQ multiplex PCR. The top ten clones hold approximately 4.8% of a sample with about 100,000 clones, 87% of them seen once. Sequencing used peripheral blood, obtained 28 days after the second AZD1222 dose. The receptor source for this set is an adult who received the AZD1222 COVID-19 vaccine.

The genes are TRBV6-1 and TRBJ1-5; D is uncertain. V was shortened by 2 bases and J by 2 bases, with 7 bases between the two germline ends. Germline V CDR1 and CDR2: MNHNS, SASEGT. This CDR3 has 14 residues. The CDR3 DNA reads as TGTGCCAGCAGTGAATTCGCTGGCAATCAGCCCCAGCATTTT. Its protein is CASSEFAGNQPQHF.

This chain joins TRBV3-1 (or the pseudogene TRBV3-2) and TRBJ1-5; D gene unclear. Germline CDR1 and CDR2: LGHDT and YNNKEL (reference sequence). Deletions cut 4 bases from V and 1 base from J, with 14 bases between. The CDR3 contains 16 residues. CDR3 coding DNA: TGTGCCAGCAGCCCAGAGGGTCTCGGGAGCAATCAGCCCCAGCATTTT. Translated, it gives CASSPEGLGSNQPQHF.

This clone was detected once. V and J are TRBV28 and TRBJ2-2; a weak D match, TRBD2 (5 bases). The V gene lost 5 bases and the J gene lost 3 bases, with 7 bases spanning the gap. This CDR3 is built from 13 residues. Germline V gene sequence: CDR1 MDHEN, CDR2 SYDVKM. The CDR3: CASSPGDTGELFF. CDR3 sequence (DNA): TGTGCCAGCAGTCCCGGGGACACCGGGGAGCTGTTTTTT.

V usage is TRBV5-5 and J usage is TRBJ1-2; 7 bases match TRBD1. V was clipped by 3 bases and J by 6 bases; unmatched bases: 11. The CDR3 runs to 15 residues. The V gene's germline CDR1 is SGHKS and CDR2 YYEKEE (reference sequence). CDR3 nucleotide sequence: TGTGCCAGCAGCTGGGGACAGCCCCAAGGAGATGGCTACACCTTC. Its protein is CASSWGQPQGDGYTF.

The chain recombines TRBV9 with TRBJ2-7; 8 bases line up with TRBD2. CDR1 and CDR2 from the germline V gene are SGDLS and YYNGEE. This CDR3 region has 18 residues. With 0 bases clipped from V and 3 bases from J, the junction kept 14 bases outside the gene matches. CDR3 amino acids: CASSVGTSGTNYIYEQYF. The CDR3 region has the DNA TGTGCCAGCAGCGTAGGCACTAGCGGAACAAACTACATCTACGAGCAGTACTTC.

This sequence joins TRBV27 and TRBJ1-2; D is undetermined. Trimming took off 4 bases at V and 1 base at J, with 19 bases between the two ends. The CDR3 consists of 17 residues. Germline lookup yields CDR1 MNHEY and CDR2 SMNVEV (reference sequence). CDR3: CASSSSPDVRRNYGYTF. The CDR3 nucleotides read TGTGCCAGCAGTTCTTCCCCCGACGTCAGACGTAACTATGGCTACACCTTC.

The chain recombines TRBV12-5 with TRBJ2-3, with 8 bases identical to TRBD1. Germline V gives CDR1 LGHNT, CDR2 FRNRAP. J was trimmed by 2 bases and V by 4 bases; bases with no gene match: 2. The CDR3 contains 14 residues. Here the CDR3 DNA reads TGTGCTAGTGGTTCGGGACAGGACACAGATACGCAGTATTTT. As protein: CASGSGQDTDTQYF.

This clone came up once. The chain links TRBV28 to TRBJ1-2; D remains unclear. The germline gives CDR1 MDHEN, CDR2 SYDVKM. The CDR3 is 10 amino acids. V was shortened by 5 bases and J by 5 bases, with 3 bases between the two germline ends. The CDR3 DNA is TGTGCCAGCAGTCAATATGGCTACACCTTC. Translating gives CASSQYGYTF.

CDR3 nucleotides: TGTGCCAGCAGCTTAATAGGGCTGAACTACAATGAGCAGTTCTTC. Its protein is CASSLIGLNYNEQFF. The V and J genes are TRBV7-8 and TRBJ2-1; D gene uncertain. Germline-derived CDR1 and CDR2 are SGHVS and FQNEAQ. The CDR3 covers 15 residues. Between the trimmed V and J ends, which lost 2 bases and 3 bases, there was a span of 11 bases.

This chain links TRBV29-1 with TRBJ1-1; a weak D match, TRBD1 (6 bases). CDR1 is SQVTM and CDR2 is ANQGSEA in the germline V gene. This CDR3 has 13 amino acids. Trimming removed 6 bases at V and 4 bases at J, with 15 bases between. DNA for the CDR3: TGCAGCGTCCAGGGGAATTGGGGCACTGAAGCTTTCTTT. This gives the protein CSVQGNWGTEAFF.

For the CDR3, the DNA is TGTGCCAGCAGTTACACCACACCGAACACTGAAGCTTTCTTT. It encodes CASSYTTPNTEAFF. The V and J genes are TRBV6-2 or TRBV6-3 and TRBJ1-1; D gene unclear. The V end was cut by 2 bases, the J end by 1 base, with 8 bases between. Germline CDR1 MNHEY, CDR2 SVGEGT. This CDR3 has 14 amino acids.

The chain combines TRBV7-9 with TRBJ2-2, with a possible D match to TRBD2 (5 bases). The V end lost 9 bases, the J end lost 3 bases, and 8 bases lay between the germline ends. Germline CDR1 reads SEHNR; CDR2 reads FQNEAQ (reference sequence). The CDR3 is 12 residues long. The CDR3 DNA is TGTGCCAGACTAGTTCACACCGGGGAGCTGTTTTTT. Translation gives CARLVHTGELFF.

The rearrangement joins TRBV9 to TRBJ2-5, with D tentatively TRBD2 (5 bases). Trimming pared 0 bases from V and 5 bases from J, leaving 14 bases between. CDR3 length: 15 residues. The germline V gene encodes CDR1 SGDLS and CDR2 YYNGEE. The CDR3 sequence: CASSVGYDRGETQYF. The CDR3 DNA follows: TGTGCCAGCAGCGTAGGTTATGATCGAGGGGAGACCCAGTACTTC. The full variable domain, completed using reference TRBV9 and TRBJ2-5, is DSGVTQTPKHLITATGQRVTLRCSPRSGDLSVYWYQQSLDQGLQFLIQYYNGEERAKGNILERFSAQQFPDLHSELNLSSLELGDSALYFCASSVGYDRGETQYFGPGTRLLVL.

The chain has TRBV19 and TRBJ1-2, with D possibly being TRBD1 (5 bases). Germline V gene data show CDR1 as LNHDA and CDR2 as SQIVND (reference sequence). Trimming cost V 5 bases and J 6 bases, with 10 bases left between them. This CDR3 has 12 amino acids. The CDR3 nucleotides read TGTGCCAGTAGTCGGCCGGGGGATGGCTACACCTTC. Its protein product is CASSRPGDGYTF.

CDR3 residues: CASSELVRSNQPQHF. CDR3 nucleotides: TGTGCCAGCAGTGAACTTGTGAGGAGCAATCAGCCCCAGCATTTT. The chain recombines TRBV6-1 with TRBJ1-5; D call uncertain. The V and J ends lost 2 bases and 1 base respectively, with 9 bases between them. Germline CDR1 reads MNHNS; CDR2 reads SASEGT. The CDR3 covers 15 residues.

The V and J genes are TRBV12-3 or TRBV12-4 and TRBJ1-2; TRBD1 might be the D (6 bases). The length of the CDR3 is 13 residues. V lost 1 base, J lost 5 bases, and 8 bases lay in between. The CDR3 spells CASSLEGGYGYTF. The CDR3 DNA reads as TGTGCCAGCAGTTTAGAGGGGGGTTATGGCTACACCTTC.

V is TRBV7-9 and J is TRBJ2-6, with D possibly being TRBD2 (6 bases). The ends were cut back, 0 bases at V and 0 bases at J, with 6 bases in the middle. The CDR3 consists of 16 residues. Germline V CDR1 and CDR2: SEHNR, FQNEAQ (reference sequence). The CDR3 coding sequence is TGTGCCAGCAGCTTAGCGGGGGGCTCTGGGGCCAACGTCCTGACTTTC. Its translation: CASSLAGGSGANVLTF.

CDR3 DNA sequence: TGTGCCAGCAGCGCCGCGGGCTCCTACAATGAGCAGTTCTTC. This gives the protein CASSAAGSYNEQFF. The chain employs TRBV5-6 and TRBJ2-1; D perhaps matches TRBD2 (5 bases). From germline, CDR1 is SGHDT and CDR2 YYEEEE. The germline V and J ends were trimmed by 4 bases and 0 bases, with 8 bases remaining between them. The length of the CDR3 is 14 residues.

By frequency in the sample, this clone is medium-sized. The CDR3 spells CASSLGLSTYEQYF. DNA for the CDR3: TGTGCCAGCAGCTTAGGTCTTAGTACCTACGAGCAGTACTTC. The chain couples TRBV7-9 to TRBJ2-7; D not certain. Germline CDR1 reads SEHNR; CDR2 reads FQNEAQ (reference sequence). This CDR3 is built from 14 residues. V was pared by 1 base and J by 2 bases, with 9 bases between.

The CDR3 protein is CASSLRGATYEQYF. DNA of the CDR3: TGTGCCAGCAGCTTAAGGGGGGCCACCTACGAGCAGTACTTC. The chain couples TRBV11-2 to TRBJ2-7; D could derive from TRBD1 or TRBD2 (6 bases each). V dropped 2 bases and J dropped 2 bases, with 10 bases sitting between them. In germline, CDR1 is SGHAT, CDR2 FQNNGV. The CDR3 extends over 14 amino acids.

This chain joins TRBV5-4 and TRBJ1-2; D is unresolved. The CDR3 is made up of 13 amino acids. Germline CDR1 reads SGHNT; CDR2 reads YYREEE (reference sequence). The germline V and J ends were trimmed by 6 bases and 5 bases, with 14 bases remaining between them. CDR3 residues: CASTTPPGYGYTF. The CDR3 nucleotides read TGTGCCAGCACAACCCCACCGGGGTATGGCTACACCTTC.

CDR3 DNA sequence: TGTGCCAGCAGCTTAGGGACAGGGAGGTACACTGAAGCTTTCTTT. Translated: CASSLGTGRYTEAFF. The chain carries TRBV7-9 and TRBJ1-1, with TRBD1 matching over 8 bases. V lost 1 base, J lost 3 bases, and 4 bases stayed unmatched. This CDR3 contains 15 residues. Germline V gene data show CDR1 as SEHNR and CDR2 as FQNEAQ (reference sequence).

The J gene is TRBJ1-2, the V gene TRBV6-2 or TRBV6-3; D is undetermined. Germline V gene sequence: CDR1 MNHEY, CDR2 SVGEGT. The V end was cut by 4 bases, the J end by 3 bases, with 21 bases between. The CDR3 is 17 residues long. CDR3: CASSSRTGLLEDYGYTF. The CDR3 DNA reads TGTGCCAGCAGTTCTCGCACTGGGCTTCTGGAAGACTATGGCTACACCTTC.

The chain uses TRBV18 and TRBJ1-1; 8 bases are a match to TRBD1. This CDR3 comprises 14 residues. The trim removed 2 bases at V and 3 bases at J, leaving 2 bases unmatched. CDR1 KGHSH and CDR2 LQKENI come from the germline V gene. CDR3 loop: CASSPGQGYTEAFF. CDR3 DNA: TGTGCCAGCTCACCAGGACAGGGTTACACTGAAGCTTTCTTT. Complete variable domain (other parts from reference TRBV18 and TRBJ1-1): NAGVMQNPRHLVRRRGQEARLRCSPMKGHSHVYWYRQLPEEGLKFMVYLQKENIIDESGMPKERFSAEFPKEGPSILRIQQVVRGDSAAYFCASSPGQGYTEAFFGQGTRLTVV.

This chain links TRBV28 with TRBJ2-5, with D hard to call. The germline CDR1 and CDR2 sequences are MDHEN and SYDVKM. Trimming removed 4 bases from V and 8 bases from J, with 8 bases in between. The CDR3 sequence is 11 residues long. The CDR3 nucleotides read TGTGCCAGCAGTTGGCCAGGAACCCAGTACTTC. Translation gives CASSWPGTQYF.

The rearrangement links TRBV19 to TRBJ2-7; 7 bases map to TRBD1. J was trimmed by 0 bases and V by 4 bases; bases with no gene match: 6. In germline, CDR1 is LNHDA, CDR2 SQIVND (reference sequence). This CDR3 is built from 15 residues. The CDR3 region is CASSRTGLNSYEQYF. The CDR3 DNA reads TGTGCCAGTAGTAGGACAGGCCTCAACTCCTACGAGCAGTACTTC. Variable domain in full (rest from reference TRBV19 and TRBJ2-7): DGGITQSPKYLFRKEGQNVTLSCEQNLNHDAMYWYRQDPGQGLRLIYYSQIVNDFQKGDIAEGYSVSREKKESFPLTVTSAQKNPTAFYLCASSRTGLNSYEQYFGPGTRLTVT.

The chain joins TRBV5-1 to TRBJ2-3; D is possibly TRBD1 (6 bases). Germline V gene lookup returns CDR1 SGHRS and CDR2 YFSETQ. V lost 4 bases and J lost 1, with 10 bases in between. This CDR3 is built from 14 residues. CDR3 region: CASSARGGTDTQYF. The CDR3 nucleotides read TGCGCCAGCAGCGCCAGGGGTGGCACAGATACGCAGTATTTT.

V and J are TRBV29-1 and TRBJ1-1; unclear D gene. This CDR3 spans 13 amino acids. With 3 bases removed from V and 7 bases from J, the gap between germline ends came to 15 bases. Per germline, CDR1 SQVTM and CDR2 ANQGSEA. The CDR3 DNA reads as TGCAGCGTTGATAGAGGGCAAGAGTATGAAGCTTTCTTT. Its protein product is CSVDRGQEYEAFF.